Below, 5 T cell receptor beta chains from the same sample are listed, as sequenced in a study of blood T cell repertoires in COVID-19. Data came from immunoSEQ multiplex PCR; TCRdb stores just in-frame clones and leaves some out. The sample lists fewer than 300,000 clones; 65% to 90% were seen once. The source material was peripheral blood. The source is a human donor in a cohort sampled during active COVID-19.

This sequence joins TRBV3-1 (or the pseudogene TRBV3-2) and TRBJ1-4, with TRBD1 identical over 9 bases. CDR3 length: 15 residues. Looked up from germline, CDR1 is LGHDT and CDR2 is YNNKEL (reference sequence). The V gene end was trimmed by 1 base and the J gene end by 8 bases; junction bases not matched to a gene: 5. This chain's CDR3 is CASSQATGGAEKLFF. The CDR3 DNA is TGTGCCAGCAGCCAAGCGACAGGGGGGGCAGAAAAACTGTTTTTT.

This clone was counted once. The V and J genes are TRBV27 and TRBJ2-7; 9 nucleotides align to TRBD1. The CDR3 contains 13 residues. Germline CDR1 reads MNHEY; CDR2 reads SMNVEV (reference sequence). V dropped 5 bases and J dropped 3; count of bases not matched to a gene: 2. CDR3 nucleotide sequence: TGTGCCAGCAGTAGGACAGGGGACTACGAGCAGTACTTC. Translating gives CASSRTGDYEQYF.

The rearrangement joins TRBV30 to TRBJ2-7; TRBD1 might be the D (6 bases). Trimming stripped 4 bases from V and 2 bases from J, with 21 bases between. Germline V gene sequence: CDR1 GTSNPN, CDR2 SVGIG (reference sequence). The CDR3 sequence is 16 residues long. The CDR3 here is CAWIKTDLGAPYEQYF. CDR3 DNA: TGTGCCTGGATAAAAACCGATCTGGGGGCTCCCTACGAGCAGTACTTC. The complete variable domain, with remaining parts taken from reference TRBV30 and TRBJ2-7, reads SQTIHQWPATLVQPVGSPLSLECTVEGTSNPNLYWYRQAAGRGLQLLFYSVGIGQISSEVPQNLSASRPQDRQFILSSKKLLLSDSGFYLCAWIKTDLGAPYEQYFGPGTRLTVT.

The chain carries TRBV2 and TRBJ1-1; TRBD1 matches at 8 bases. The CDR3 runs to 12 residues. Per germline, CDR1 SNHLY and CDR2 FYNNEI. The trim removed 8 bases at V and 5 bases at J, leaving 4 bases unmatched. CDR3 sequence: CASGQGRTEAFF. The CDR3 DNA sequence: TGTGCCAGCGGACAGGGAAGAACTGAAGCTTTCTTT. Combining the CDR3 with reference TRBV2 and TRBJ1-1 gives the whole variable domain EPEVTQTPSHQVTQMGQEVILRCVPISNHLYFYWYRQILGQKVEFLVSFYNNEISEKSEIFDDQFSVERPDGSNFTLKIRSTKLEDSAMYFCASGQGRTEAFFGQGTRLTVV.

This chain joins TRBV19 and TRBJ2-2; D possibly uses TRBD1 or TRBD2 (6 bases each). CDR1 and CDR2 from the germline V gene are LNHDA and SQIVND (reference sequence). The CDR3 length is 11 residues. Trimming left V 5 bases short and J 14 bases short, with 12 bases between. Written as DNA, the CDR3 is TGTGCCAGTAGTCTAGGGGGGACACTGTTTTTT. Protein product: CASSLGGTLFF.